In this sample, the clone carrying this T cell receptor (beta chain) turned up a few times. This entry is derived from a study of early T cells in non-severe SARS-CoV-2 infection. About the study: Chains from this unsorted whole-blood bulk RNA could not be paired.

TCRdb passed the 5' RACE reads through MiXCR, listing each CDR3 protein once. The sample has 25,000 to 30,000 distinct CDR3 sequences, roughly 5% seen once. The sequenced material came from whole blood. The TCR sequence derives from an adult who was a healthcare worker with PCR-confirmed SARS-CoV-2 infection or an uninfected control (not recorded which).

The CDR3 coding sequence is TGTGCCAGCAGGCCCGGGACAGGGTATGCTTTCTTT. It specifies CASRPGTGYAFF. The gene calls are TRBV6-6 and TRBJ1-1; TRBD1 agrees at 9 bases. Germline values: CDR1 MNHNY, CDR2 SVGAGI (reference sequence). J was trimmed by 11 bases and V by 6 bases; bases with no gene match: 7. There are 12 residues in the CDR3.